This T cell receptor beta chain stems from a study of blood T cell repertoires in COVID-19. Study-wide context: Some COVID-19 samples were acute and others convalescent; all came from the United States, Italy and Spain. Sources were T cells, B-cell-depleted T cells, or PBMCs; the material itself was cDNA or gDNA.

This CDR3 is built from 14 residues. The germline V gene encodes CDR1 LGHDT and CDR2 YNNKEL (reference sequence). J was trimmed by 4 bases and V by 4 bases; bases with no gene match: 5. In the study's own analysis: From reference gene primer amplification, estimates of nucleated cell counts were derived. TCRdb's table, derived via immunoSEQ multiplex PCR, lists solely in-frame clones and lacks some. V, J and clone size reflect that table, while D and trimming were determined from the DNA. The table records 52,000 or so clones, roughly 85% of them present only once. This TCR was recovered from a man older than 75 with acute or convalescent COVID-19. Sample: peripheral blood. The chain has TRBV3-1 (or the pseudogene TRBV3-2) and TRBJ2-5; the match to TRBD1 covers 8 bases. CDR3 residues: CASSRDRGGETQYF. In DNA form, the CDR3 reads TGTGCCAGCAGCCGTGACAGGGGTGGAGAGACCCAGTACTTC.